This T cell receptor (beta chain) was observed in a study of T cell repertoires in cytomegalovirus infection. With regard to this clonotype: As yet, its antigen is unknown.

TCRdb itself ran the reads through MiXCR, one entry per CDR3 protein. The sample records approximately 1,000,000 distinct CDR3 sequences, roughly 30% being singletons. Germline V gives CDR1 SGDLS, CDR2 YYNGEE. The CDR3 loop spans 14 amino acids. V shed 4 bases and J shed 2 bases, with 10 bases lying between them. The chain couples TRBV9 to TRBJ2-1, with a tentative D call TRBD1 (5 bases). Sequences were derived from cultured CD8+ T cells from PBMCs, sampled from culture after CMV antigen stimulation. This clonotype was sampled from a human donor in good health (CMV status not recorded). Some clones in this sample may be carry-over from other donors' samples. The CDR3 DNA reads TGTGCCAGCAGCATAGACAGCGCCTACAATGAGCAGTTCTTC. Protein product: CASSIDSAYNEQFF.